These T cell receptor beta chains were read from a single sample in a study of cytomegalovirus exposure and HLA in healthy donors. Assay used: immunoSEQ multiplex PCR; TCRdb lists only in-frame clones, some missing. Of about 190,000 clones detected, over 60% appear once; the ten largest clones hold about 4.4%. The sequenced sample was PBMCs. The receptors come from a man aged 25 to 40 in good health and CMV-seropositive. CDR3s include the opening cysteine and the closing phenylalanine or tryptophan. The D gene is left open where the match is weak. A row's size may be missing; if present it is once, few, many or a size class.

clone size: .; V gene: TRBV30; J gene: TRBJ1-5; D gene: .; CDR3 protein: CAWRGLDTQHF; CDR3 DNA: TGTGCCTGGAGGGGGCTAGATACGCAGCATTTT
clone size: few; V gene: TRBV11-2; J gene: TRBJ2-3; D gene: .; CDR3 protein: CASSPRAVGTDTQYF; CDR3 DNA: TGTGCCAGCAGCCCCAGGGCGGTAGGCACAGATACGCAGTATTTT
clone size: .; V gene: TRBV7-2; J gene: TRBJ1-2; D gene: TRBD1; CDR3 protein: CASSLGQGANYGYTF; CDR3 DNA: TGTGCCAGCAGCTTGGGACAGGGGGCGAACTATGGCTACACCTTC
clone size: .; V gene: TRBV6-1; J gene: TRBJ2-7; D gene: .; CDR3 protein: CASSSQASREQYF; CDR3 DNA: TGTGCCAGCAGTTCCCAGGCCTCCCGGGAGCAGTACTTC
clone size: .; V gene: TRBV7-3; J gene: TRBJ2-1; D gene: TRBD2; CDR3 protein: CASSLFSGGSGLHEQFF; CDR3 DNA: TGTGCCAGCAGCTTATTTAGCGGGGGCTCGGGTCTCCATGAGCAGTTCTTC
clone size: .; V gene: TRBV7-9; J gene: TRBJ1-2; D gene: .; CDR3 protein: CASSRVNYGYTF; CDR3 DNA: TGTGCCAGCAGCCGCGTCAACTATGGCTACACCTTC
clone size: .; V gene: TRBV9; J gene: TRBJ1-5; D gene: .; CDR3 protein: CASSDGALNQPQHF; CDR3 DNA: TGTGCCAGCAGCGATGGGGCCCTCAATCAGCCCCAGCATTTT
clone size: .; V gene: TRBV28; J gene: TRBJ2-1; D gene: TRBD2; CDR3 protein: CASSQLAGLSYNEQFF; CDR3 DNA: TGTGCCAGCAGCCAACTAGCGGGCTTATCCTACAATGAGCAGTTCTTC
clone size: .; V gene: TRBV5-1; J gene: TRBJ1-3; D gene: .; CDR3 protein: CASSSITGIMAGNTIYF; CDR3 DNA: TGCGCCAGCAGCTCGATCACAGGGATAATGGCTGGAAACACCATATATTTT
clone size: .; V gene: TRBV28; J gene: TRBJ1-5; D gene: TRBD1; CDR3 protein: CASSYGTGDSNQPQHF; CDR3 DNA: TGTGCCAGCAGCTATGGGACAGGGGATAGCAATCAGCCCCAGCATTTT
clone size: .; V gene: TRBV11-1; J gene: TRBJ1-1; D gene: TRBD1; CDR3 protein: CASSAMTGANTEAFF; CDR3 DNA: TGTGCCAGCAGCGCCATGACAGGGGCGAACACTGAAGCTTTCTTT
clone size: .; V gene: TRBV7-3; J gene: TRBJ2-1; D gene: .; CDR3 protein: CASSLNQASSYNEQFF; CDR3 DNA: TGTGCCAGCAGCTTAAACCAGGCGAGCTCCTACAATGAGCAGTTCTTC
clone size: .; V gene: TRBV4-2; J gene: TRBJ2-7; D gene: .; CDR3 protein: CASSQDGGNEQYF; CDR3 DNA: TGTGCCAGCAGCCAAGATGGCGGGAACGAGCAGTACTTC
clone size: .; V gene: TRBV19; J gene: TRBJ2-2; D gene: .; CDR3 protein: CASRRESWLFF; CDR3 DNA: TGTGCCAGTAGGCGTGAGTCGTGGCTGTTTTTT
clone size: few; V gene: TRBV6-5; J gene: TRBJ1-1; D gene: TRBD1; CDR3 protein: CASSGTGTEAFF; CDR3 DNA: TGTGCCAGCAGCGGGACAGGCACTGAAGCTTTCTTT
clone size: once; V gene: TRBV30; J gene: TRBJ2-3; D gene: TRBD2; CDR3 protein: CAWSLAGERADTQYF; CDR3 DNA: TGTGCCTGGAGTCTTGCGGGAGAGCGGGCAGATACGCAGTATTTT
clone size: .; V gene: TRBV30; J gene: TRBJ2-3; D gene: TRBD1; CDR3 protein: CAQDRGYTDTQYF; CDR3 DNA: TGTGCCCAGGACAGGGGGTACACAGATACGCAGTATTTT
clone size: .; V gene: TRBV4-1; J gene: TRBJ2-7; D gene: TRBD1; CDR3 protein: CASSLATAGTGAYEQYF; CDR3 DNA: TGCGCCAGCAGCCTAGCAACCGCCGGGACAGGAGCCTACGAGCAGTACTTC
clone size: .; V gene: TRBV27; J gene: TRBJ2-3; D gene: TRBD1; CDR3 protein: CASSFRDRGPRGDTQYF; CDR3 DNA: TGTGCCAGCAGTTTCCGGGACAGGGGGCCCCGGGGAGATACGCAGTATTTT
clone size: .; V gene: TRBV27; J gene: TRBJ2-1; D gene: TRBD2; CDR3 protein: CASSFLGLAGGAYNEQFF; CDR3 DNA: TGTGCCAGCAGTTTTCTGGGACTAGCGGGAGGGGCCTACAATGAGCAGTTCTTC
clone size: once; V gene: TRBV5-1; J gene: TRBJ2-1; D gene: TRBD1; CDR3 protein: CASSWTPGQVNEQFF; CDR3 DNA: TGCGCCAGCAGCTGGACGCCGGGACAGGTAAATGAGCAGTTCTTC
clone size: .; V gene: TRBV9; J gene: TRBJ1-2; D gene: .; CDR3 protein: CASSPRDSANYGYTF; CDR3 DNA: TGTGCCAGCAGCCCCCGGGACTCGGCAAACTATGGCTACACCTTC
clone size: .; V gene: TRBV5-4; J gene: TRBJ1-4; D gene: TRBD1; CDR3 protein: CASSTRTGGGRIEKLFF; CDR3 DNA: TGTGCCAGCAGCACGAGGACAGGGGGAGGTAGAATTGAAAAACTGTTTTTT
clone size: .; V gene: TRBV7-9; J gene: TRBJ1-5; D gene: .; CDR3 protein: CASSTGQNSNQPQHF; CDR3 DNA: TGTGCCAGCAGCACCGGACAGAATAGCAATCAGCCCCAGCATTTT
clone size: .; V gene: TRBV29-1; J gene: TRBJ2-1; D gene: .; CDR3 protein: CSAEGLYNEQFF; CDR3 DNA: TGCAGCGCCGAGGGTCTATACAATGAGCAGTTCTTC
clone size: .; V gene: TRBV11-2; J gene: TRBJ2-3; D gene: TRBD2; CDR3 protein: CASSFVAGGRTDTQYF; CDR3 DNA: TGTGCCAGCAGCTTTGTAGCGGGGGGTCGCACAGATACGCAGTATTTT
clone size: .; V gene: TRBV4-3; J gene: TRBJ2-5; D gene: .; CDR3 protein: CASSQDHGSSETQYF; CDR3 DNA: TGCGCCAGCAGCCAAGATCACGGGAGTAGCGAGACCCAGTACTTC
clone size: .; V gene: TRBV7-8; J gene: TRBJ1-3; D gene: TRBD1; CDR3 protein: CASSLDRVGSGNTIYF; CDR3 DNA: TGTGCCAGCAGCCTTGACAGGGTTGGCTCTGGAAACACCATATATTTT
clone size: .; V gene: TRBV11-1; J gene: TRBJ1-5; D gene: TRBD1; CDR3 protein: CASRRQGASQPQHF; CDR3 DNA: TGTGCCAGCAGGAGACAGGGGGCGAGTCAGCCCCAGCATTTT
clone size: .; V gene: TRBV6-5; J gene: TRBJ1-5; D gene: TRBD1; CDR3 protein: CASSRQGAGNQPQHF; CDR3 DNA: TGTGCCAGCAGTCGACAGGGGGCCGGCAATCAGCCCCAGCATTTT
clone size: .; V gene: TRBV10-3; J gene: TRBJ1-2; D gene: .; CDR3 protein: CAISEGTNYGYTF; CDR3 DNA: TGTGCCATCAGTGAAGGGACAAACTATGGCTACACCTTC
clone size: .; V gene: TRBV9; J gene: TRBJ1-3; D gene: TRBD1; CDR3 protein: CASSGTGASSGNTIYF; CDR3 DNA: TGTGCCAGCAGCGGAACAGGGGCCAGCTCTGGAAACACCATATATTTT
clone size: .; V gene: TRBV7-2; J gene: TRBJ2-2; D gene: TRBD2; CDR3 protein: CASSPRSGGGELFF; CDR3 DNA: TGTGCCAGCAGCCCCCGGAGCGGGGGCGGGGAGCTGTTTTTT
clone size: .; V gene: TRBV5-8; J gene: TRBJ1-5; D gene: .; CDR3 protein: CASSLTGTQPQHF; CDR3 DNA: TGTGCCAGCAGCTTGACAGGGACCCAGCCCCAGCATTTT
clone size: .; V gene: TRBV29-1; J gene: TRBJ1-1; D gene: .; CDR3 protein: CSAQGGGRSTTEAFF; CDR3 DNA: TGCAGCGCTCAGGGAGGTGGGAGGAGTACCACTGAAGCTTTCTTT
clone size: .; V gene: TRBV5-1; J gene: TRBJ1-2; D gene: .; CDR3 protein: CASSPRGIGVYGYTF; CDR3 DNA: TGCGCCAGCAGCCCCCGGGGGATTGGCGTCTATGGCTACACCTTC
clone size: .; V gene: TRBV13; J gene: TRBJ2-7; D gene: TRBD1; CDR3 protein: CASSLRQGEEQYF; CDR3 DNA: TGTGCCAGCAGCTTACGACAGGGGGAAGAGCAGTACTTC
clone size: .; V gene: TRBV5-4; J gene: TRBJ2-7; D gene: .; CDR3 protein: CASSLAPLAEQYF; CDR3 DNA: TGTGCCAGCAGCTTGGCCCCCCTGGCCGAGCAGTACTTC
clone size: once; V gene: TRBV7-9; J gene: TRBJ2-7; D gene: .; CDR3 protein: CASSPRDKRYEQYF; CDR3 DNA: TGTGCCAGCAGCCCCCGGGACAAGCGTTACGAGCAGTACTTC
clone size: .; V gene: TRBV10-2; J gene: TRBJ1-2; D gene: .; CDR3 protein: CASSSTGIGVFYGYTF; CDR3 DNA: TGCGCCAGCAGTTCCACAGGGATTGGGGTTTTCTATGGCTACACCTTC
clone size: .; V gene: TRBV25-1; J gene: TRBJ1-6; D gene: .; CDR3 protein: CASSEWTDLPYNSPLHF; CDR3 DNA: TGTGCCAGCAGTGAATGGACAGATCTGCCCTATAATTCACCCCTCCACTTT
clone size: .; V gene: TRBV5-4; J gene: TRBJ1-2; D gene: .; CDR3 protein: CASGTWGGTYGYTF; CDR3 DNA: TGTGCCAGCGGCACATGGGGGGGGACCTATGGCTACACCTTC